A selection of T cell receptor beta chains follows, all from one sample in a study of T cell repertoires in cytomegalovirus infection. Each CDR3 protein gets one entry after TCRdb re-called the reads with MiXCR. Of about a million distinct CDR3 sequences listed, more than 25% are singletons. These receptors' antigens are unknown. The sample here was cultured CD8+ T cells from PBMCs, taken from culture after CMV antigen stimulation. These receptors came from a human donor in good health (CMV status not recorded). Some clones in this sample may be carry-over from other donors' samples. Each CDR3 is given with its conserved first and last residue. A D gene is named only where the DNA matches it firmly. Size tells how often a clone was seen (once, few, many) or the class of an expanded clone, and some rows leave it out.

d_gene	abundance	j_gene	v_gene	len	CDR3aa	CDR3nt
-	-	TRBJ2-3	TRBV13	16	CASSISGTLRTDTQYF	TGTGCCAGCAGTATATCCGGGACTCTTCGCACAGATACGCAGTATTTT
-	-	TRBJ2-1	TRBV15	15	CATSRGRAGNNEQFF	TGTGCCACCAGCAGAGGCAGGGCGGGAAACAATGAGCAGTTCTTC
-	few	TRBJ1-2	TRBV5-4	13	CASGGPAPYGYTF	TGTGCCAGCGGAGGACCGGCACCCTATGGCTACACCTTC
-	-	TRBJ2-2	TRBV29-1	14	CSVEGGAFTGELFF	TGCAGCGTTGAAGGGGGGGCGTTCACCGGGGAGCTGTTTTTT
-	few	TRBJ2-5	TRBV7-3	12	CASSFDARTQYF	TGTGCCAGCAGCTTTGACGCTAGAACCCAGTACTTC
-	many	TRBJ2-6	TRBV11-3	16	CASSPRKGSGANVLTF	TGTGCCAGCAGCCCCAGGAAAGGCTCTGGGGCCAACGTCCTGACTTTC
TRBD1	many	TRBJ1-3	TRBV7-2	14	CASSLGTGGNTIYF	TGTGCCAGCAGCTTAGGGACAGGGGGAAACACCATATATTTT
TRBD1	few	TRBJ2-3	TRBV7-9	16	CASSYMKDRGRHTQYF	TGTGCCAGCAGCTATATGAAGGACAGGGGGAGGCATACGCAGTATTTT
TRBD1	few	TRBJ1-2	TRBV19	14	CASSIRTGDYGYTF	TGTGCCAGTAGTATCCGGACAGGGGACTATGGCTACACCTTC
TRBD2	few	TRBJ2-1	TRBV5-4	15	CASRSSGGKNNEQFF	TGTGCCAGCAGGTCCAGCGGGGGGAAGAACAATGAGCAGTTCTTC
TRBD2	few	TRBJ2-1	TRBV7-7	14	CASSLKRGFGEQFF	TGTGCTAGCAGCTTAAAGCGGGGGTTCGGTGAGCAGTTCTTC
TRBD2	many	TRBJ2-1	TRBV7-2	16	CASSPGSGGFYNEQFF	TGTGCCAGCAGCCCCGGTAGCGGGGGATTTTACAATGAGCAGTTCTTC
-	-	TRBJ2-7	TRBV10-1	13	CASSESTGYEQYF	TGCGCCAGCAGTGAGTCGACGGGCTACGAGCAGTACTTC
-	many	TRBJ1-1	TRBV7-8	13	CASSPTKYTEAFF	TGTGCCAGCAGCCCGACGAAGTACACTGAAGCTTTCTTT
-	-	TRBJ2-2	TRBV24-1	14	CATSPVRSTGELFF	TGTGCCACCAGTCCAGTCAGAAGCACCGGGGAGCTGTTTTTT
-	few	TRBJ1-5	TRBV6-5	13	CASSYGLNLPQHF	TGTGCCAGCAGTTACGGACTAAACCTGCCCCAGCATTTT
-	-	TRBJ1-1	TRBV18	16	CASSPGRSEDYTEAFF	TGTGCCAGCTCACCTGGGAGATCGGAGGACTACACTGAAGCTTTCTTT
-	few	TRBJ2-2	TRBV27	14	CASSVYRNTGELFF	TGTGCCAGCAGTGTATACAGGAACACCGGGGAGCTGTTTTTT
TRBD1	many	TRBJ1-2	TRBV12-3/TRBV12-4	14	CASSADREVAGYTF	TGTGCCAGCAGCGCGGACAGGGAGGTGGCTGGCTACACCTTC
-	-	TRBJ1-2	TRBV10-3	15	CAIIETDGVNYGYTF	TGTGCCATCATTGAGACGGACGGAGTCAACTATGGCTACACCTTC
TRBD1	-	TRBJ1-6	TRBV7-9	15	CASSLGTVRNSPLHF	TGTGCCAGCAGCCTGGGGACAGTTAGGAATTCACCCCTCCACTTT
TRBD1	few	TRBJ1-1	TRBV10-3	15	CAISGRGLRGTEAFF	TGTGCCATCAGTGGAAGGGGGCTGAGGGGAACTGAAGCTTTCTTT
-	once	TRBJ2-4	TRBV3-1	16	CASGQAPWGKNNIQYF	TGTGCCAGCGGCCAAGCCCCCTGGGGAAAAAATAACATTCAGTACTTC
-	-	TRBJ1-2	TRBV7-9	15	CASSRSTGGAGGYTF	TGTGCCAGCAGCCGCAGTACGGGGGGCGCAGGCGGCTACACCTTC
TRBD1	-	TRBJ2-2	TRBV6-6	14	CATNRGPNTGELFF	TGTGCCACCAACAGGGGGCCGAACACCGGGGAGCTGTTTTTT
-	-	TRBJ2-1	TRBV24-1	16	CATSDPLRGKGNEQFF	TGTGCCACCAGTGACCCTCTTCGGGGGAAAGGTAATGAGCAGTTCTTC
-	few	TRBJ2-2	TRBV6-2/TRBV6-3	18	CASSYEKRVRRNTGELFF	TGTGCCAGCAGTTACGAGAAGAGAGTCCGACGAAACACCGGGGAGCTGTTTTTT
-	-	TRBJ2-2	TRBV6-2/TRBV6-3	16	CASSYGGGSNTGELFF	TGTGCCAGCAGTTACGGCGGGGGCTCGAACACCGGGGAGCTGTTTTTT
TRBD1	few	TRBJ2-1	TRBV9	15	CASSVSGTGGNEQFF	TGTGCCAGCAGCGTAAGTGGGACAGGGGGCAATGAGCAGTTCTTC
TRBD1	-	TRBJ2-5	TRBV7-2	15	CASSLVGGSGETQYF	TGTGCCAGCAGCTTAGTAGGGGGCAGTGGAGAGACCCAGTACTTC
TRBD2	many	TRBJ2-1	TRBV7-2	19	CASSLSWLAGGSSYNEQFF	TGTGCCAGCAGCTTATCTTGGCTAGCGGGGGGAAGCTCCTACAATGAGCAGTTCTTC
TRBD1	many	TRBJ1-1	TRBV9	16	CASSVAVTGGGTEAFF	TGTGCCAGCAGCGTAGCCGTGACAGGGGGCGGAACTGAAGCTTTCTTT
-	-	TRBJ2-5	TRBV29-1	10	CSVEQETQYF	TGCAGCGTGGAGCAAGAGACCCAGTACTTC
-	-	TRBJ2-5	TRBV7-6	15	CASSLFPFPEETQYF	TGTGCCAGCAGCTTATTCCCATTCCCGGAAGAGACCCAGTACTTC
TRBD2	many	TRBJ2-1	TRBV11-2	15	CASSSASGATNEQFF	TGTGCCAGCAGCTCTGCTAGCGGGGCCACCAATGAGCAGTTCTTC
-	few	TRBJ1-6	TRBV6-5	15	CASSQRAGRDSPLHF	TGTGCCAGCAGCCAGAGGGCGGGGCGGGATTCACCCCTCCACTTT
-	few	TRBJ1-2	TRBV12-5	14	CASGLYFADHGYTF	TGTGCTAGTGGGCTTTACTTCGCTGATCATGGCTACACCTTC
-	-	TRBJ1-5	TRBV6-5	15	CASSYSRTGNQPQHF	TGTGCCAGCAGTTACTCTAGGACAGGCAATCAGCCCCAGCATTTT
TRBD1	few	TRBJ1-5	TRBV7-6	16	CASSFGDRAINQPQHF	TGTGCCAGCAGCTTCGGAGACAGGGCAATCAATCAGCCCCAGCATTTT
-	-	TRBJ1-2	TRBV6-6	12	CASSYVRDGYTF	TGTGCCAGCAGTTACGTGAGGGACGGCTACACCTTC
TRBD1	-	TRBJ2-1	TRBV7-9	16	CASSPPTGALANEQFF	TGTGCCAGCAGCCCCCCGACAGGGGCATTAGCAAATGAGCAGTTCTTC
-	-	TRBJ1-1	TRBV6-1	16	CASSTSQTWQEAEAFF	TGTGCCAGCAGTACAAGCCAAACATGGCAGGAAGCTGAAGCTTTCTTT
TRBD1	-	TRBJ2-7	TRBV7-9	15	CASSAGQGLSYEQYF	TGTGCCAGCAGCGCGGGACAGGGCTTAAGTTACGAGCAGTACTTC
-	-	TRBJ2-1	TRBV29-1	14	CSVEGGQGYNEQFF	TGCAGCGTTGAAGGAGGGCAGGGATACAATGAGCAGTTCTTC
-	many	TRBJ2-7	TRBV7-9	13	CAGSDTRSYEQYF	TGTGCCGGAAGCGACACACGGTCCTACGAGCAGTACTTC
TRBD1	many	TRBJ2-1	TRBV6-5	13	CASSSTGGNEQFF	TGTGCCAGCAGTTCTACAGGGGGCAATGAGCAGTTCTTC
-	many	TRBJ2-2	TRBV6-1	16	CASSVVGRSPSGELFF	TGTGCCAGCAGTGTCGTGGGCAGATCCCCATCGGGGGAGCTGTTTTTT
-	few	TRBJ2-2	TRBV18	12	CASPANTGELFF	TGTGCCAGCCCGGCGAACACCGGGGAGCTGTTTTTT
TRBD1	-	TRBJ2-5	TRBV10-3	15	CAISEQGQTQETQYF	TGTGCCATCAGTGAGCAGGGACAGACCCAAGAGACCCAGTACTTC
-	few	TRBJ1-3	TRBV6-1	13	CASSGLSGNTIYF	TGTGCCAGCAGTGGACTCTCTGGAAACACCATATATTTT
-	few	TRBJ2-1	TRBV11-2	14	CASSFRGSINEQFF	TGTGCCAGCAGCTTCAGAGGGTCAATTAATGAGCAGTTCTTC
-	-	TRBJ2-5	TRBV3-1	15	CASSHTGSGGETQYF	TGTGCCAGCAGCCATACAGGGTCCGGAGGGGAGACCCAGTACTTC
TRBD1	-	TRBJ1-2	TRBV5-1	14	CASSWTGGMNGYTF	TGCGCCAGCAGCTGGACAGGGGGGATGAATGGCTACACCTTC
-	many	TRBJ2-2	TRBV28	11	CASSFYGELFF	TGTGCCAGCAGTTTCTACGGGGAGCTGTTTTTT
-	few	TRBJ2-3	TRBV12-3/TRBV12-4	13	CASTRQDEDTQYF	TGTGCCAGCACCCGGCAGGATGAAGATACGCAGTATTTT
-	-	TRBJ1-1	TRBV9	13	CASSRPLNTEAFF	TGTGCCAGCAGTCGGCCGCTTAACACTGAAGCTTTCTTT
-	-	TRBJ1-1	TRBV4-1	13	CASSQVQRTEAFF	TGCGCCAGCAGCCAAGTCCAGCGCACTGAAGCTTTCTTT
-	-	TRBJ1-1	TRBV19	20	CASSIEWMTFGSHGDTEAFF	TGTGCCAGTAGTATAGAGTGGATGACTTTTGGATCGCATGGGGACACTGAAGCTTTCTTT